The 19 T cell receptor beta chains below all came from one sample that was sequenced in a study of blood T cell repertoires in COVID-19 (dated by TCRdb to 2020 to 2022). The library was produced with the immunoSEQ multiplex PCR assay. The immuneACCESS repertoire file appears here via TCRdb, limited to in-frame rearrangements. These files lack a portion of the clones; in checked studies, under half of the deficit traces to unresolved V genes, and the cause of the others is not known. For this sample the table gives some 74,000 clones, of which approximately 87% were detected only once. 15% to 20% of the sample goes to the ten largest clones. The specimen was peripheral blood. These receptors were obtained from a woman aged 80 or over with acute or convalescent COVID-19.

The chain links TRBV25-1 to TRBJ1-3; 7 bases are a match to TRBD1. From germline, CDR1 is MGHDK and CDR2 SYGVNS. Trimming cost V 4 bases and J 3 bases; bases outside gene matches: 9. CDR3 size: 16 residues. In nucleotides, the CDR3 is TGTGCCAGCAGTGCCATAATAGGGGGCTTTGGAAACACCATATATTTT. It yields the protein CASSAIIGGFGNTIYF.

The chain has TRBV6-6 and TRBJ2-7; TRBD2 agrees at 7 bases. The length of the CDR3 is 13 residues. Per the germline V gene, CDR1 is MNHNY and CDR2 is SVGAGI (reference sequence). J lost 6 bases, V lost 7 bases, and 9 bases had no gene match. This CDR3 is CASNRAREGEQYF. In nucleotides, the CDR3 is TGTGCCAGCAACCGGGCCAGGGAGGGCGAGCAGTACTTC.

The rearrangement uses TRBV14 and TRBJ2-1; TRBD2 might be the D (5 bases). The CDR3 consists of 16 residues. The V gene's germline CDR1 is SGHDN and CDR2 FVKESK. Trimming took off 4 bases at V and 7 bases at J, with 20 bases between the two ends. In DNA, the CDR3 is TGTGCCAGCAGCCCCCGAGGGCCTAGTTCCCTAAATGAGCAGTTCTTC. This gives the protein CASSPRGPSSLNEQFF.

J is TRBJ1-2 and V is TRBV5-6; D is unclear. Per germline, CDR1 SGHDT and CDR2 YYEEEE. This CDR3 is 12 amino acids long. Trimming removed 4 bases at V and 7 bases at J, with 11 bases between. The CDR3 DNA sequence: TGTGCCAGCAGCCCGGGTGTGGGTGGCTACACCTTC. This gives the protein CASSPGVGGYTF.

The genes are TRBV15 and TRBJ1-2, with 8 nucleotides matching TRBD1. Germline CDR1 is LNHNV and CDR2 is YYDKDF (reference sequence). Trimming cost V 5 bases and J 4 bases; bases outside gene matches: 3. This CDR3 contains 13 residues. CDR3 region: CATSPGTGYGYTF. CDR3 nucleotide sequence: TGTGCCACCAGCCCCGGGACAGGCTATGGCTACACCTTC.

As for this clone: Germline and junction disagree at one end, which may indicate a read error. The rearrangement links TRBV19 to TRBJ1-2, with D tentatively TRBD1 (5 bases). The CDR3 covers 13 residues. Germline V lookup: CDR1 LNHDA, CDR2 SQIVND (reference sequence). The CDR3 coding sequence is TGTGCCAGTAGTACCCCCCAACAGGCCCGCTCCTCCTTC. Protein: CASSTPQQARSSF.

The CDR3 nucleotides read TGCGCCAGCAGCCAAGACTCGGCTAGCATTAACACTGAAGCTTTCTTT. Protein product: CASSQDSASINTEAFF. This chain links TRBV4-1 with TRBJ1-1; D gene unclear. The CDR3 contains 16 residues. V lost 0 bases and J lost 2, with 13 bases in between. CDR1 MGHRA and CDR2 YSYEKL come from the germline V gene.

The table lists this clone with a count of one. An end of the junction does not agree with germline; a read error may underlie this. CDR3: CASSQRTGQASPTATQYF. The CDR3 nucleotides read TGTGCCAGTAGTCAAAGGACAGGGCAGGCTAGCCCCACAGCTACGCAGTATTTT. V and J are TRBV19 and TRBJ2-3; 8 bases match TRBD1. CDR1 and CDR2 from the germline V gene are LNHDA and SQIVND (reference sequence). The CDR3 loop spans 18 amino acids.

The chain carries TRBV5-6 and TRBJ1-1; 8 nucleotides line up with TRBD1. From germline, CDR1 is SGHDT and CDR2 YYEEEE. CDR3 length: 17 amino acids. With 3 bases clipped from V and 5 bases from J, the junction kept 15 bases outside the gene matches. The CDR3 loop is CASSSGKNTGGRTEAFF. Here the CDR3 DNA reads TGTGCCAGCAGCTCGGGGAAAAATACAGGGGGAAGAACTGAAGCTTTCTTT.

This chain links TRBV18 with TRBJ1-3; D is undetermined. CDR1 and CDR2 (germline): KGHSH, LQKENI. The CDR3 is made up of 17 amino acids. Trimming removed 1 base from V and 0 bases from J, with 13 bases in between. The CDR3, as DNA: TGTGCCAGCTCACCACTTTCGGATCGCGGCTCTGGAAACACCATATATTTT. Protein product: CASSPLSDRGSGNTIYF.

The rearrangement uses TRBV3-1 (or the pseudogene TRBV3-2) and TRBJ1-1; D is possibly TRBD1 (6 bases). V lost 8 bases and J 1 base, leaving 17 bases between the germline ends. The CDR3 contains 15 residues. The V gene's germline CDR1 is LGHDT and CDR2 YNNKEL (reference sequence). The CDR3 coding sequence is TGTGCCAGCCGGCCCAGGGGCGCGGGGAACACTGAAGCTTTCTTT. Translation: CASRPRGAGNTEAFF.

The chain uses TRBV9 and TRBJ2-1; 7 bases agree with TRBD2. Looked up from germline, CDR1 is SGDLS and CDR2 is YYNGEE. V gave up 0 bases and J gave up 7 bases; unmatched junction bases: 7. The CDR3 runs to 15 residues. Here the CDR3 DNA reads TGTGCCAGCAGCGTAGGGGCGGGAGTAGGTAATGAGCAGTTCTTC. Amino acid sequence: CASSVGAGVGNEQFF. The full variable domain, its missing parts supplied by reference TRBV9 and TRBJ2-1, is DSGVTQTPKHLITATGQRVTLRCSPRSGDLSVYWYQQSLDQGLQFLIQYYNGEERAKGNILERFSAQQFPDLHSELNLSSLELGDSALYFCASSVGAGVGNEQFFGPGTRLTVL.

V usage is TRBV5-1 and J usage is TRBJ2-2; 8 positions match TRBD2. The CDR3 has 15 amino acids. The J segment lost 4 bases and the V segment lost 6 bases, leaving 8 bases of the junction unmatched. Per the germline V gene, CDR1 is SGHRS and CDR2 is YFSETQ. This chain's CDR3 is CASIPSGSSTGELFF. As DNA, the CDR3 is TGCGCCAGCATCCCAAGCGGGAGTTCCACCGGGGAGCTGTTTTTT.

This clone appeared once. The chain recombines TRBV3-1 (or the pseudogene TRBV3-2) with TRBJ1-3; D is undetermined. The CDR3 runs to 15 residues. The germline V gene encodes CDR1 LGHDT and CDR2 YNNKEL (reference sequence). V was clipped by 3 bases and J by 1 base, with 10 bases between them. CDR3 in amino acids: CASSQTSGSGNTIYF. The CDR3 nucleotides are TGTGCCAGCAGCCAGACCTCGGGGTCTGGAAACACCATATATTTT.

This chain connects TRBV15 to TRBJ2-3, with 9 nucleotides matching TRBD1. The CDR3 totals 15 residues. Germline lookup yields CDR1 LNHNV and CDR2 YYDKDF (reference sequence). The V and J ends lost 7 bases and 1 base, in that order; junction bases with no gene match: 6. The chain's CDR3 is CATTGQGYGTDTQYF. The CDR3 DNA reads as TGTGCCACCACGGGACAGGGTTATGGCACAGATACGCAGTATTTT.

This clone has only one observation. The chain links TRBV7-9 to TRBJ2-2; weak D call: TRBD1 (5 bases). The CDR3 is made up of 13 amino acids. CDR1 is SEHNR and CDR2 is FQNEAQ in the germline V gene (reference sequence). Trimming removed 6 bases at V and 2 bases at J, with 7 bases between. CDR3 DNA: TGTGCCAGCAGAGGACAAAACACCGGGGAGCTGTTTTTT. It yields the protein CASRGQNTGELFF.

The rearrangement links TRBV29-1 to TRBJ1-2; no clear D. Germline loops: CDR1 SQVTM, CDR2 ANQGSEA. V shed 7 bases and J shed 13 bases, with 22 bases lying between them. CDR3 size: 12 residues. The chain's CDR3 is CSASLAGSTRTF. The DNA for the CDR3 is TGCAGCGCGTCCCTTGCCGGTAGCACCCGCACCTTC.

This chain links TRBV19 with TRBJ1-5, with D maybe TRBD1 (5 bases). V was pared by 3 bases and J by 2 bases, with 11 bases between. Germline CDR1 and CDR2: LNHDA and SQIVND (reference sequence). The CDR3 is made up of 15 amino acids. The CDR3 loop is CASSMGRGGNQPQHF. CDR3 DNA sequence: TGTGCCAGTAGTATGGGGAGGGGAGGCAATCAGCCCCAGCATTTT.

The chain carries TRBV7-3 and TRBJ2-3, with 9 bases identical to TRBD2. Germline loops: CDR1 SGHTA, CDR2 FQGTGA. After removal of 5 bases from V and 5 bases from J, the junction contained 8 bases not matched to a gene. CDR3 size: 15 residues. The DNA for the CDR3 is TGTGCCAGCAGCCCGAGCGGGGGGCTCGGAGATACGCAGTATTTT. It yields the protein CASSPSGGLGDTQYF.